These 9 T cell receptor beta chains share one sample of origin, sequenced in a study of blood T cell repertoires in COVID-19. The repertoire was sequenced with immunoSEQ multiplex PCR; TCRdb's copy has only in-frame clones and lacks some. The top ten clones hold roughly 18% of a sample with about 62,000 clones, 80% to 90% of them seen once. What was sequenced was peripheral blood. These receptor sequences come from a woman aged 60 to 75 with COVID-19, enrolled during active disease.

CDR3 DNA: TGTGCCAGCAGCCTAGGGGTTTCGGACACCGGGGAGCTGTTTTTT. It translates to CASSLGVSDTGELFF. The V call is TRBV2, the J call TRBJ2-2, with D perhaps matching TRBD1 (5 bases). Trimming stripped 6 bases from V and 3 bases from J, with 14 bases between. CDR1 and CDR2 from the germline V gene are SNHLY and FYNNEI. There are 15 residues in the CDR3.

This chain uses TRBV6-5 with TRBJ1-5, with D uncertain. Germline CDR1 and CDR2: MNHEY and SVGAGI. The CDR3 runs to 14 residues. Deletions cut 7 bases from V and 4 bases from J, with 14 bases between. Here the CDR3 reads CASIGGRENQPQHF. The CDR3 DNA follows: TGTGCCAGCATTGGCGGAAGAGAGAATCAGCCCCAGCATTTT.

CDR3 nucleotides: TGTGCCAGTAGTCCTTTCCGACAGAAGAACACTGAAGCTTTCTTT. This codes for CASSPFRQKNTEAFF. The gene calls are TRBV19 and TRBJ1-1; a possible D gene is TRBD1 (5 bases). Germline CDR1 is LNHDA and CDR2 is SQIVND (reference sequence). The V and J ends lost 5 bases and 1 base respectively, with 14 bases between them. CDR3 length equals 15 residues.

The genes are TRBV19 and TRBJ1-2; 7 bases agree with TRBD1. V was clipped by 7 bases and J by 4 bases; unmatched bases: 9. CDR1 is LNHDA, CDR2 SQIVND, per germline (reference sequence). The CDR3 is 14 residues long. The CDR3 spells CASIGFDRAYGYTF. The CDR3 DNA follows: TGTGCCAGTATTGGTTTCGACAGGGCCTATGGCTACACCTTC.

This clone was detected once. J is TRBJ2-5 and V is TRBV7-9, with a weak D call TRBD2 (5 bases). Germline CDR1 SEHNR, CDR2 FQNEAQ (reference sequence). This CDR3 has 14 residues. With 11 bases removed from V and 0 bases from J, the gap between germline ends came to 16 bases. The CDR3 loop is CAGLKGRNQETQYF. CDR3 DNA sequence: TGTGCCGGACTGAAAGGCCGGAACCAAGAGACCCAGTACTTC.

This clone was observed a single time. The rearrangement links TRBV11-3 to TRBJ2-7; 8 nucleotides agree with TRBD2. The V gene's germline CDR1 is SGHNT and CDR2 YENEEA. This CDR3 has 15 amino acids. Germline trimming cut 0 bases from V and 4 bases from J; bases unmatched to any gene: 5. For the CDR3, the DNA is TGTGCCAGCAGCTTAGAAAGCGGGAGACGTTACGAGCAGTACTTC. It specifies CASSLESGRRYEQYF.

This clone was counted a single time. The rearrangement uses TRBV3-1 (or the pseudogene TRBV3-2) and TRBJ2-7; 9 bases map to TRBD2. Germline lookup yields CDR1 LGHDT and CDR2 YNNKEL (reference sequence). This CDR3 has 16 amino acids. Losses at the gene ends were 4 bases for V and 2 bases for J; bases not matched to a gene: 9. The CDR3 sequence: CASSPLGTSLPYEQYF. The CDR3, as DNA: TGTGCCAGCAGCCCCCTGGGGACTAGCCTCCCCTACGAGCAGTACTTC.

This clone was seen a single time. V and J are TRBV11-2 and TRBJ2-1; 7 bases fit TRBD1. The V segment lost 3 bases and the J segment 0 bases; nucleotides outside the gene matches: 2. The CDR3 is 15 residues long. Germline V gene sequence: CDR1 SGHAT, CDR2 FQNNGV. The CDR3 spells CASSFTGASYNEQFF. As DNA, the CDR3 is TGTGCCAGCAGCTTCACAGGGGCCTCCTACAATGAGCAGTTCTTC.

This chain connects TRBV11-3 to TRBJ2-3; 7 bases fit TRBD2. V lost 5 bases and J lost 6; bases outside the gene matches: 8. Germline CDR1 and CDR2: SGHNT and YENEEA. The CDR3 runs to 14 residues. The CDR3 spells CASSLRAGEDTQYF. In DNA form, the CDR3 reads TGTGCCAGCAGCCTACGGGCGGGAGAGGATACGCAGTATTTT.